A single sample is the source of the 10 T cell receptor beta chains below, sequenced in a study of blood T cell repertoires in COVID-19. TCRdb's table, derived via immunoSEQ multiplex PCR, lists solely in-frame clones and lacks some. The sample lists approximately 150,000 clones; roughly 85% were seen once. What was sequenced was PBMCs or T cells enriched from blood (not recorded which). The receptors here all came from a man in his fifties or sixties who had recovered from COVID-19.

The chain uses TRBV7-6 and TRBJ2-7; 8 bases are shared with TRBD1. This CDR3 contains 15 residues. The junction had 8 bases not matched to a gene; V was cut back by 5 bases and J by 2 bases. CDR1 SGHVS and CDR2 FNYEAQ come from the germline V gene. The DNA of the CDR3 is TGTGCCAGCAGCCCGCCCGACAGGGGCCCCTACGAGCAGTACTTC. Translating it yields CASSPPDRGPYEQYF.

The chain couples TRBV4-2 to TRBJ1-6, with D possibly being TRBD1 (5 bases). V lost 0 bases, J lost 6 bases, and 18 bases lay in between. This CDR3 comprises 18 residues. Germline CDR1 LGHNA, CDR2 YNFKEQ. The chain's CDR3 is CASSQDNWRQIPNSPLHF. The DNA of the CDR3 is TGTGCCAGCAGCCAAGATAATTGGAGACAGATACCTAATTCACCCCTCCACTTT.

The table lists this clone with a few counts. CDR3 sequence reads: CASSYSRGRTEAFF. As DNA, the CDR3 is TGTGCCAGCAGTTACTCCAGGGGGCGAACTGAAGCTTTCTTT. J is TRBJ1-1 and V is TRBV6-5, with 8 bases matching TRBD1. CDR3 length: 14 residues. Losses at the gene ends were 0 bases for V and 5 bases for J; bases not matched to a gene: 2. CDR1 MNHEY and CDR2 SVGAGI come from the germline V gene.

With regard to this clone: A much larger clone sits a single nucleotide away, making a read error possible. The chain carries TRBV11-2 and TRBJ1-5; D is uncertain. Germline V lookup: CDR1 SGHAT, CDR2 FQNNGV. CDR3 length: 13 residues. Between the trimmed V and J ends, which lost 1 base and 5 bases, there was a span of 6 bases. CDR3 nucleotide sequence: TGTGCCAGCAGCTTAGTTGAGGATCAGCCCCAGCATTTT. Translation gives CASSLVEDQPQHF.

The genes are TRBV5-8 and TRBJ2-2, with 7 bases lining up with TRBD1. The CDR3 length is 15 residues. Trimming cost V 4 bases and J 2 bases; bases outside gene matches: 5. The germline V gene encodes CDR1 SGHTS and CDR2 YDEGEE. The CDR3 here is CASSTGQANTGELFF. CDR3 DNA sequence: TGTGCCAGCAGCACCGGACAGGCTAACACCGGGGAGCTGTTTTTT.

This clone was seen more than once but under ten times. The rearrangement links TRBV2 to TRBJ1-3; 8 bases fit TRBD1. CDR1 and CDR2 from the germline V gene are SNHLY and FYNNEI. The V gene end was trimmed by 6 bases and the J gene end by 3 bases; junction bases not matched to a gene: 7. The CDR3 length is 15 residues. CDR3: CASSFGQGGGNTIYF. The CDR3, as DNA: TGTGCCAGCAGCTTCGGACAGGGTGGTGGAAACACCATATATTTT.

The chain carries TRBV29-1 and TRBJ1-1; 9 bases agree with TRBD1. The V segment lost 7 bases and the J segment 1 base; nucleotides outside the gene matches: 13. This CDR3 spans 16 amino acids. The V gene's germline CDR1 is SQVTM and CDR2 ANQGSEA. In DNA, the CDR3 is TGCAGCGCTCGCGGGGGGACAGGGCGACGGAACACTGAAGCTTTCTTT. Amino acid sequence: CSARGGTGRRNTEAFF.

The V call is TRBV9, the J call TRBJ1-6; tentatively, D is TRBD1 (5 bases). Germline CDR1 SGDLS, CDR2 YYNGEE. This CDR3 is built from 14 residues. V lost 0 bases and J lost 9, with 10 bases in between. CDR3 loop: CASSVGRGGSPLHF. In DNA, the CDR3 is TGTGCCAGCAGCGTAGGGAGGGGAGGTTCACCCCTCCACTTT.

V gene TRBV12-3 or TRBV12-4 combines with J gene TRBJ2-7; D unresolved. The CDR3 consists of 11 residues. With 3 bases removed from V and 3 bases from J, the gap between germline ends came to 3 bases. The CDR3 DNA sequence: TGTGCCAGCAGTTTCAACTACGAGCAGTACTTC. Translating it yields CASSFNYEQYF.

The chain joins TRBV3-1 (or the pseudogene TRBV3-2) to TRBJ1-1; D is ambiguous. The CDR3 spans 16 residues. Germline CDR1 and CDR2: LGHDT and YNNKEL (reference sequence). The V gene lost 4 bases and the J gene lost 6 bases, with 21 bases spanning the gap. The CDR3 nucleotides are TGTGCCAGCAGCCCCCGAGTACAAGCCGACCAGGCTGAAGCTTTCTTT. This gives the protein CASSPRVQADQAEAFF.